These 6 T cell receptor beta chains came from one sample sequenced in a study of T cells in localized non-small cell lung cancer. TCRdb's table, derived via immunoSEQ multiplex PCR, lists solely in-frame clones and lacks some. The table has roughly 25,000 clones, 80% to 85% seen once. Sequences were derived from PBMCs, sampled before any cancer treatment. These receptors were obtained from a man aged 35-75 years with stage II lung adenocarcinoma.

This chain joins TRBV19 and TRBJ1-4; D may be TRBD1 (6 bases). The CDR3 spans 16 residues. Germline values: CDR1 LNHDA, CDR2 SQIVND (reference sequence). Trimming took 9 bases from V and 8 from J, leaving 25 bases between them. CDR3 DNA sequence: TGTGCCAGCGGGGGCAGGGGAGAACTCTCGGGGGAAAAACTGTTTTTT. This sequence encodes CASGGRGELSGEKLFF.

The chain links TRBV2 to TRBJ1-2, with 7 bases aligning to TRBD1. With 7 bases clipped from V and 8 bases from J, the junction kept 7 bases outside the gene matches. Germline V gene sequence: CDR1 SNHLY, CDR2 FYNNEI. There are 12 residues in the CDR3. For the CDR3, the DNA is TGTGCCAGCAAATTACAGGGGAGCGGCTACACCTTC. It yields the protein CASKLQGSGYTF.

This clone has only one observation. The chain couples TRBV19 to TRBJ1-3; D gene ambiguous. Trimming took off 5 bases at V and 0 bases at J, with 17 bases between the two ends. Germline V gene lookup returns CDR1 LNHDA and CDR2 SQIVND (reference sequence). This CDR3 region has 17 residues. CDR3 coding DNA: TGTGCCAGTAGTCCCCCGCGCAGGCCCAGCTCTGGAAACACCATATATTTT. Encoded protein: CASSPPRRPSSGNTIYF.

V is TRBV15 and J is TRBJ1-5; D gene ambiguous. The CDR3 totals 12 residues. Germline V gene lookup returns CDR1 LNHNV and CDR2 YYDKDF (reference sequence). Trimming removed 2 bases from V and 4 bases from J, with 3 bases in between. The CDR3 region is CATSRPNQPQHF. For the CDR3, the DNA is TGTGCCACCAGCAGACCGAATCAGCCCCAGCATTTT.

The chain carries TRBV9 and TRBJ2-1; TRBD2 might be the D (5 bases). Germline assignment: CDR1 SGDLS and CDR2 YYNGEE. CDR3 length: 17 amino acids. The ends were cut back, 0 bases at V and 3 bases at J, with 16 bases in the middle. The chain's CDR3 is CASSVDALGVLYNEQFF. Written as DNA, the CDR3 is TGTGCCAGCAGCGTAGACGCCCTCGGGGTCCTCTACAATGAGCAGTTCTTC.

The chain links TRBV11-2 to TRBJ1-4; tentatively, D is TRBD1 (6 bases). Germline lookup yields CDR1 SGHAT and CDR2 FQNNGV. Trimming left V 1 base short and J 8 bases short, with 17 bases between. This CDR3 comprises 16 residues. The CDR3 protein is CASSLGGRSTGEKLFF. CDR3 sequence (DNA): TGTGCCAGCAGCTTAGGGGGAAGAAGCACAGGGGAAAAACTGTTTTTT.